These 2 T cell receptor beta chains were sequenced from one sample in a study of blood T cell repertoires in COVID-19. Method: immunoSEQ multiplex PCR; TCRdb's copy keeps in-frame clones and lacks some. The sample yields over 95,000 clones, roughly 84% seen once. Sequenced: peripheral blood. The receptors stem from a woman in her 70s who had recovered from COVID-19.

This clone has more than one count but fewer than ten. Germline is not matched at one junction end, which may reflect a read error. This sequence joins TRBV3-1 (or the pseudogene TRBV3-2) and TRBJ1-2; a possible D gene is TRBD1 (5 bases). CDR1 and CDR2 from the germline V gene are LGHDT and YNNKEL (reference sequence). This CDR3 is 14 amino acids long. CDR3 in amino acids: CASIQPHPNAAGYF. The CDR3 coding sequence is TGTGCCAGCATTCAGCCCCACCCTAACGCCGCAGGGTACTTC.

V usage is TRBV6-4 and J usage is TRBJ2-2; D gene ambiguous. In germline, CDR1 is MRHNA, CDR2 SNTAGT. Trimming took 5 bases from V and 5 from J, leaving 9 bases between them. The CDR3 has 13 amino acids. The CDR3 protein is CASSPDGTGELFF. In DNA, the CDR3 is TGTGCCAGCAGTCCTGACGGGACCGGGGAGCTGTTTTTT.